These 21 T cell receptor beta chains were sequenced from one sample in a study of cytomegalovirus exposure and HLA in healthy donors. 60 Vbeta and 13 Jbeta primers were used in PCR. The data were produced by immunoSEQ multiplex PCR, yet TCRdb's version contains in-frame clones alone and is incomplete. The sample yields roughly 120,000 clones, roughly 77% seen once. Sequenced material: PBMCs. All receptors derive from a man aged 25 to 40 in good health and CMV-seronegative.

This clone was seen only a few times. The chain uses TRBV5-1 and TRBJ2-3, with 11 nucleotides matching TRBD2. This CDR3 region has 17 residues. From germline, CDR1 is SGHRS and CDR2 YFSETQ. Germline trimming cut 0 bases from V and 3 bases from J; bases unmatched to any gene: 6. The CDR3 coding sequence is TGCGCCAGCAGCTTGGGAACCACTAGCGGGGGAACAGATACGCAGTATTTT. Translation gives CASSLGTTSGGTDTQYF.

V usage is TRBV25-1 and J usage is TRBJ1-1; perhaps TRBD1 as D (5 bases). This CDR3 region has 16 residues. Germline loops: CDR1 MGHDK, CDR2 SYGVNS. Between the trimmed V and J ends, which lost 5 bases and 0 bases, there was a span of 16 bases. The CDR3 DNA is TGTGCCAGCAGTAGTGCCCCCGGCAGGGTGAACACTGAAGCTTTCTTT. Its protein product is CASSSAPGRVNTEAFF.

This chain joins TRBV2 and TRBJ2-2; the D gene is possibly TRBD2 (7 bases). Germline CDR1 SNHLY, CDR2 FYNNEI. This CDR3 is 14 amino acids long. Deletions cut 4 bases from V and 4 bases from J, with 10 bases between. CDR3: CASSVRGLTGELFF. For the CDR3, the DNA is TGTGCCAGCAGTGTGCGGGGGCTCACCGGGGAGCTGTTTTTT.

The V and J genes are TRBV5-6 and TRBJ1-2; possible D gene TRBD1, 6 bases. V lost 7 bases to trimming and J lost 3 bases, with 16 bases between them. Germline assignment: CDR1 SGHDT and CDR2 YYEEEE. This CDR3 comprises 14 residues. CDR3 bases: TGTGCCAGCTGGGGGGGCAACGTGTACTATGGCTACACCTTC. Its protein is CASWGGNVYYGYTF.

Note on this clone: Other DNA sequences from this sample encode an identical CDR3 as well. The gene calls are TRBV7-2 and TRBJ1-1; D remains ambiguous. Germline V gene lookup returns CDR1 SGHTA and CDR2 FQGNSA. The CDR3 totals 13 residues. V lost 5 bases, J lost 5 bases, and 12 bases lay in between. The chain's CDR3 is CASSLQPNTEAFF. CDR3 nucleotide sequence: TGTGCCAGCAGCCTACAGCCAAATACTGAAGCTTTCTTT.

The J gene is TRBJ2-2, the V gene TRBV5-1; 11 bases map to TRBD2. Germline-derived CDR1 and CDR2 are SGHRS and YFSETQ. Trimming took 2 bases from V and 6 from J; bases not matched to a gene: 6. The CDR3 spans 16 residues. The CDR3 coding sequence is TGCGCCAGCAGCTTTATAGCGGGAGGGCCGTCCGGGGAGCTGTTTTTT. It is translated as CASSFIAGGPSGELFF.

The V call is TRBV28, the J call TRBJ2-3, with D perhaps TRBD2 (6 bases). The germline CDR1 and CDR2 sequences are MDHEN and SYDVKM. Between the trimmed V and J ends, which lost 7 bases and 8 bases, there was a span of 19 bases. There are 14 residues in the CDR3. The CDR3 is CASTGRHPGGTQYF. The CDR3 DNA reads TGTGCCAGCACCGGCCGTCACCCCGGGGGTACGCAGTATTTT.

This clone has more than one count but fewer than ten. The chain uses TRBV2 and TRBJ1-4; possibly TRBD1 for D (6 bases). Trimming took off 6 bases at V and 3 bases at J, with 11 bases between the two ends. CDR1 is SNHLY and CDR2 is FYNNEI in the germline V gene. The CDR3 contains 14 residues. CDR3: CASSLQGSNEKLFF. In DNA form, the CDR3 reads TGTGCCAGCAGCCTACAGGGCTCTAATGAAAAACTGTTTTTT.

The chain carries TRBV19 and TRBJ1-4; possibly TRBD1 for D (5 bases). V shed 4 bases and J shed 7 bases, with 22 bases lying between them. In germline, CDR1 is LNHDA, CDR2 SQIVND (reference sequence). CDR3 length: 17 amino acids. The CDR3 spells CASSTPPGQEGIEKLFF. The CDR3 DNA is TGTGCCAGTAGTACCCCCCCGGGGCAGGAGGGGATTGAAAAACTGTTTTTT.

The chain carries TRBV7-2 and TRBJ1-5, with D maybe TRBD1 (5 bases). The CDR3 loop spans 16 amino acids. V dropped 1 base and J dropped 0 bases, with 10 bases sitting between them. CDR1 is SGHTA and CDR2 is FQGNSA in the germline V gene. The CDR3 nucleotides are TGTGCCAGCAGCTTAGGGGTCAGGGATAGCAATCAGCCCCAGCATTTT. Amino acids: CASSLGVRDSNQPQHF.

The chain joins TRBV15 to TRBJ1-2; D is possibly TRBD1 (5 bases). V was cut by 0 bases and J by 4 bases, with 15 bases left in between. Germline CDR1 and CDR2: LNHNV and YYDKDF (reference sequence). The CDR3 loop spans 16 amino acids. This CDR3 reads CATSRDLVGGTYGYTF. The CDR3 DNA follows: TGTGCCACCAGCAGAGATCTGGTTGGGGGGACCTATGGCTACACCTTC.

CDR3 amino acids: CSVEDPLPDYEQYF. As DNA, the CDR3 is TGCAGCGTTGAAGATCCGCTCCCAGATTACGAGCAGTACTTC. V and J are TRBV29-1 and TRBJ2-7; D is uncertain. CDR3 length: 14 amino acids. With 0 bases removed from V and 4 bases from J, the gap between germline ends came to 13 bases. CDR1 SQVTM and CDR2 ANQGSEA come from the germline V gene.

This clone was seen only once. The chain employs TRBV10-1 and TRBJ1-5; D remains unclear. V was trimmed by 3 bases and J by 6 bases, leaving 6 bases between them. The CDR3 totals 12 residues. In germline, CDR1 is WNHNN, CDR2 SYGVQD (reference sequence). CDR3 DNA: TGCGCCAGCAGTGATGAGGGTCAGCCCCAGCATTTT. The encoded protein is CASSDEGQPQHF.

This rearrangement joins TRBV5-1 to TRBJ2-3; D call uncertain. Germline CDR1 SGHRS, CDR2 YFSETQ. The CDR3 is 12 residues long. The ends were cut back, 0 bases at V and 5 bases at J, with 4 bases in the middle. CDR3 residues: CASSLDRDTQYF. The CDR3 region has the DNA TGCGCCAGCAGCTTGGATCGAGATACGCAGTATTTT.

The V and J genes are TRBV4-1 and TRBJ1-6, with a tentative D call TRBD1 (6 bases). Per the germline V gene, CDR1 is MGHRA and CDR2 is YSYEKL. The CDR3 loop spans 15 amino acids. Trimming left V 4 bases short and J 8 bases short, with 15 bases between. CDR3 nucleotide sequence: TGCGCCAGCAGCCTGCAGGGGCTTTTGGATTCACCCCTCCACTTT. Amino acid sequence: CASSLQGLLDSPLHF.

This chain links TRBV4-3 with TRBJ2-7, with 9 bases matching TRBD2. This CDR3 spans 14 amino acids. V was pared by 0 bases and J by 7 bases, with 4 bases of the junction left unmatched. Germline assignment: CDR1 LGHNA and CDR2 YSLEER. This CDR3 is CASSQDLSGGEQYF. The CDR3 DNA follows: TGCGCCAGCAGCCAAGATCTCAGCGGGGGGGAGCAGTACTTC.

This clone was counted a few times. This chain links TRBV15 with TRBJ2-1; D remains unclear. Trimming stripped 1 base from V and 8 bases from J, with 9 bases between. Germline CDR1 and CDR2: LNHNV and YYDKDF (reference sequence). The CDR3 consists of 13 residues. CDR3 coding DNA: TGTGCCACCAGCAGAGTTGGTTGGCATGAGCAGTTCTTC. Its protein product is CATSRVGWHEQFF.

This chain joins TRBV6-1 and TRBJ2-2; D uncertain. The V end lost 8 bases, the J end lost 2 bases, and 9 bases lay between the germline ends. CDR3 size: 13 residues. The germline CDR1 and CDR2 sequences are MNHNS and SASEGT. This CDR3 reads CASRLGNTGELFF. CDR3 in DNA: TGTGCCAGCCGACTCGGCAACACCGGGGAGCTGTTTTTT.

The chain uses TRBV7-8 and TRBJ1-2, with TRBD1 identical over 8 bases. From germline, CDR1 is SGHVS and CDR2 FQNEAQ. The CDR3 length is 15 residues. The junction had 5 bases not matched to a gene; V was cut back by 5 bases and J by 0 bases. CDR3 residues: CASSPRDRPNYGYTF. The CDR3 DNA follows: TGTGCCAGCAGCCCCCGGGACAGGCCTAACTATGGCTACACCTTC. Supplemented by reference TRBV7-8 and TRBJ1-2, the full variable domain reads GAGVSQSPRYKVAKRGQDVALRCDPISGHVSLFWYQQALGQGPEFLTYFQNEAQLDKSGLPSDRFFAERPEGSVSTLKIQRTQQEDSAVYLCASSPRDRPNYGYTFGSGTRLTVV.

V usage is TRBV7-9 and J usage is TRBJ2-1, with TRBD2 matching 9 bases. The CDR3 has 18 residues. The germline CDR1 and CDR2 sequences are SEHNR and FQNEAQ (reference sequence). The junction had 13 bases not matched to a gene; V was cut back by 5 bases and J by 2 bases. Here the CDR3 DNA reads TGTGCCAGCAGCCCCCCCGGCAGGGCGGGGGGGGCCTACAATGAGCAGTTCTTC. Amino acid sequence: CASSPPGRAGGAYNEQFF.

The chain recombines TRBV28 with TRBJ2-7, with TRBD2 matching over 14 bases. CDR3 length: 18 amino acids. CDR1 and CDR2 from the germline V gene are MDHEN and SYDVKM. V lost 6 bases and J lost 2; bases outside the gene matches: 12. DNA for the CDR3: TGTGCCAGCAGCCTTACCGGGACTAGCGGGAGACGTGCCTACGAGCAGTACTTC. Amino acids: CASSLTGTSGRRAYEQYF.